This T cell receptor (beta chain) is from a study of OX40 agonist ivuxolimab in advanced cancers. Germline CDR1 is MDHEN and CDR2 is SYDVKM. Germline trimming cut 6 bases from V and 3 bases from J; bases unmatched to any gene: 6. The CDR3 is made up of 14 amino acids. Measured with immunoSEQ multiplex PCR; TCRdb has only the in-frame clones, and not every one. The sample holds 60,000 to 75,000 clones; approximately 80% are singletons and the top ten take over 1.1%. The TCR was taken from an adult with an advanced solid tumor such as melanoma, head and neck, liver or kidney cancer. The chain combines TRBV28 with TRBJ2-7, with TRBD1 identical over 9 bases. The specimen was CD4+ or CD8+ T cells sorted from blood, collected in a trial of the OX40 agonist ivuxolimab. The CDR3 region has the DNA TGTGCCAGCAGGGTGACAGGGGGTAGCTACGAGCAGTACTTC. Translation gives CASRVTGGSYEQYF.